Below, 22 T cell receptor beta chains from the same sample are listed, as sequenced in a study of response to subunit inactivated influenza vaccine (dated by TCRdb to 2016 to 2019). The protocol used for the library was RT-PCR. Data came from an Illumina HiSeq 2500. TCRdb trimmed public reads at Q25 via fastp, called clones via MiXCR and kept in-frame beta chains. Duplicate CDR3 protein sequences are folded into a single record with the most common DNA and genes. This sample comprises roughly 650,000 distinct CDR3 sequences, 12% to 15% of them detected only once. The ten largest clonotypes hold roughly 7.2% of the sample. The sample in question was PBMCs from blood, obtained 14 to 15 days before vaccination. All receptors derive from a man over 45 who received an inactivated influenza vaccine. Donor details come from another sample of the same person, matched by shared clones.

The V call is TRBV6-2 or TRBV6-3, the J call TRBJ2-3; D not certain. This CDR3 is 13 amino acids long. V was clipped by 7 bases and J by 4 bases, with 12 bases between them. The V gene's germline CDR1 is MNHEY and CDR2 SVGEGT. CDR3 sequence (DNA): TGTGCCAGCAAAGAATTTGGGGCAGATACGCAGTATTTT. As protein: CASKEFGADTQYF.

This clonotype showed up many times. The V gene is TRBV28, the J gene TRBJ2-5; D is unclear. Looked up from germline, CDR1 is MDHEN and CDR2 is SYDVKM. V was clipped by 5 bases and J by 1 base, with 5 bases between them. The CDR3 is made up of 12 amino acids. For the CDR3, the DNA is TGTGCCAGCAGTCATATCCAAGAGACCCAGTACTTC. This sequence encodes CASSHIQETQYF. Based on the CDR3 plus reference TRBV28 and TRBJ2-5, the full variable domain is DVKVTQSSRYLVKRTGEKVFLECVQDMDHENMFWYRQDPGLGLRLIYFSYDVKMKEKGDIPEGYSVSREKKERFSLILESASTNQTSMYLCASSHIQETQYFGPGTRLLVL.

The chain carries TRBV2 and TRBJ2-2; D not resolved. Germline-derived CDR1 and CDR2 are SNHLY and FYNNEI. This CDR3 is built from 12 residues. V was cut by 6 bases and J by 9 bases, with 11 bases left in between. The CDR3 region is CASRVDLRELFF. The CDR3 DNA reads as TGTGCCAGCAGGGTAGACCTCCGGGAGCTGTTTTTT.

This clonotype was seen a few times. V is TRBV2 and J is TRBJ2-3, with D tentatively TRBD1 (7 bases). This CDR3 has 18 amino acids. Trimming took 6 bases from V and 3 from J, leaving 25 bases between them. Germline values: CDR1 SNHLY, CDR2 FYNNEI. CDR3 loop: CASSGEADRRFVTDTQYF. CDR3 in DNA: TGTGCCAGCAGCGGGGAGGCGGACAGGAGATTTGTTACAGATACGCAGTATTTT. Full variable domain (remainder filled in from reference TRBV2 and TRBJ2-3): EPEVTQTPSHQVTQMGQEVILRCVPISNHLYFYWYRQILGQKVEFLVSFYNNEISEKSEIFDDQFSVERPDGSNFTLKIRSTKLEDSAMYFCASSGEADRRFVTDTQYFGPGTRLTVL.

The V call is TRBV18, the J call TRBJ2-1, with 16 bases fitting TRBD2. J lost 4 bases, V lost 8 bases, and 11 bases had no gene match. CDR1 KGHSH and CDR2 LQKENI come from the germline V gene. This CDR3 is built from 18 residues. As DNA, the CDR3 is TGTGCCAGCCCCCCACCGGGACTAGCGGGGGGGCCTTACAATGAGCAGTTCTTC. This translates into CASPPPGLAGGPYNEQFF. Full variable domain (missing parts from reference TRBV18 and TRBJ2-1): NAGVMQNPRHLVRRRGQEARLRCSPMKGHSHVYWYRQLPEEGLKFMVYLQKENIIDESGMPKERFSAEFPKEGPSILRIQQVVRGDSAAYFCASPPPGLAGGPYNEQFFGPGTRLTVL.

V and J are TRBV7-9 and TRBJ2-2; TRBD1 matches 8 bases. After removal of 6 bases from V and 1 base from J, the junction contained 4 bases not matched to a gene. The CDR3 extends over 15 amino acids. Germline V lookup: CDR1 SEHNR, CDR2 FQNEAQ (reference sequence). The CDR3 region is CASRKDRVNTGELFF. The CDR3 region has the DNA TGTGCCAGCAGAAAGGACAGGGTGAACACCGGGGAGCTGTTTTTT.

This clonotype occurred a few times. The V call is TRBV7-2, the J call TRBJ2-5, with TRBD2 matching over 9 bases. The CDR3 consists of 18 residues. Germline V CDR1 and CDR2: SGHTA, FQGNSA. V dropped 0 bases and J dropped 5; count of bases not matched to a gene: 13. The CDR3, as DNA: TGTGCCAGCAGCTTAGCGATGCAGCGGGGGGTTCGGATGGAGACCCAGTACTTC. Protein: CASSLAMQRGVRMETQYF.

The rearrangement uses TRBV4-3 and TRBJ1-4; D is uncertain. Germline values: CDR1 LGHNA, CDR2 YSLEER. The CDR3 length is 15 residues. The V end lost 1 base, the J end lost 4 bases, and 10 bases lay between the germline ends. The CDR3: CASSQARTINEKLFF. The CDR3 coding sequence is TGCGCCAGCAGCCAAGCCCGGACGATTAATGAAAAACTGTTTTTT.

V gene TRBV4-2 combines with J gene TRBJ2-2, with 7 bases aligning to TRBD2. V trimming: 3 bases; J trimming: 3 bases; junction bases outside the gene matches: 4. The CDR3 length is 15 residues. The germline V gene encodes CDR1 LGHNA and CDR2 YNFKEQ. This chain's CDR3 is CASSQPTSDTGELFF. The CDR3 DNA reads as TGTGCCAGCAGCCAGCCTACTAGCGACACCGGGGAGCTGTTTTTT.

In its sample, this clonotype was seen a few times. The chain carries TRBV12-3 or TRBV12-4 and TRBJ2-3; D is unclear. The CDR3 covers 14 residues. V lost 7 bases to trimming and J lost 6 bases, with 17 bases between them. As DNA, the CDR3 is TGTGCCAGCAAACCTCTTCGCCTCTCCGATACGCAGTATTTT. This translates into CASKPLRLSDTQYF.

This clonotype came up a few times. This chain links TRBV29-1 with TRBJ2-3; D remains ambiguous. The CDR3 consists of 16 residues. The germline V gene encodes CDR1 SQVTM and CDR2 ANQGSEA. Between the trimmed V and J ends, which lost 0 bases and 4 bases, there was a span of 17 bases. DNA for the CDR3: TGCAGCGTTGAAGATCGACACTATGTCCCGGCAGATACGCAGTATTTT. Translated: CSVEDRHYVPADTQYF.

The chain employs TRBV27 and TRBJ2-1; 9 bases agree with TRBD1. With 4 bases clipped from V and 13 bases from J, the junction kept 11 bases outside the gene matches. Germline CDR1 MNHEY, CDR2 SMNVEV (reference sequence). The CDR3 contains 14 residues. The CDR3 DNA sequence: TGTGCCAGCAGTTGGGGACAGGGATCTTCTGGCCAGTTCTTC. Residues: CASSWGQGSSGQFF.

The chain carries TRBV10-3 and TRBJ2-7, with D perhaps assigned TRBD1 or TRBD2 (6 bases each). Germline-derived CDR1 and CDR2 are ENHRY and SYGVKD. The CDR3 runs to 14 residues. The V end lost 3 bases, the J end lost 7 bases, and 16 bases lay between the germline ends. Written as DNA, the CDR3 is TGTGCCATCAGTGACAAGCCGGGGGCGGAGGAGCAGTACTTC. Amino acid sequence: CAISDKPGAEEQYF.

This clonotype was seen only a few times. The rearrangement links TRBV6-5 to TRBJ2-1; perhaps TRBD1 as D (6 bases). The CDR3 contains 14 residues. CDR1 is MNHEY and CDR2 is SVGAGI in the germline V gene. V lost 2 bases and J 6 bases, leaving 11 bases between the germline ends. The CDR3 coding sequence is TGTGCCAGCAGTTACCCCGGACAGTCCAATGAGCAGTTCTTC. The encoded protein is CASSYPGQSNEQFF.

V gene TRBV12-3 or TRBV12-4 combines with J gene TRBJ2-7; 9 nucleotides match TRBD1. Trimming took 4 bases from V and 5 from J; bases not matched to a gene: 12. The CDR3 totals 16 residues. This CDR3 is CASSSQGQGVPHEQYF. The DNA of the CDR3 is TGTGCCAGCAGTTCCCAGGGACAGGGTGTACCTCACGAGCAGTACTTC.

This sequence joins TRBV7-9 and TRBJ2-3; the match to TRBD2 covers 8 bases. Losses at the gene ends were 5 bases for V and 4 bases for J; bases not matched to a gene: 8. The CDR3 totals 15 residues. Germline CDR1 and CDR2: SEHNR and FQNEAQ (reference sequence). The CDR3 DNA follows: TGTGCCAGCAGCCCCCGGGGAGCGGGAGCAGATACGCAGTATTTT. Translating gives CASSPRGAGADTQYF.

This clonotype was counted a few times. The chain couples TRBV3-1 to TRBJ1-6; 7 bases line up with TRBD1. Germline V gene lookup returns CDR1 LGHDT and CDR2 YNNKEL (reference sequence). V shed 0 bases, J shed 7 bases, and the junction held 3 bases outside the gene matches. This CDR3 comprises 15 residues. CDR3 nucleotides: TGTGCCAGCAGCCAAGATGACAGGGAGAATTCACCCCTCCACTTT. Translated: CASSQDDRENSPLHF.

The chain couples TRBV12-3 or TRBV12-4 to TRBJ2-5; D is ambiguous. The CDR3 runs 14 residues. Trimming shortened V by 0 bases and J by 3 bases, and 8 bases separated the two germline ends. DNA for the CDR3: TGTGCCAGCAGTTTAGCATACAAGAAAGAGACCCAGTACTTC. This codes for CASSLAYKKETQYF.

The chain carries TRBV24-1 and TRBJ2-3; D may be TRBD2 (5 bases). V dropped 3 bases and J dropped 0 bases, with 12 bases sitting between them. Germline assignment: CDR1 KGHDR and CDR2 SFDVKD. The CDR3 has 16 amino acids. CDR3 nucleotide sequence: TGTGCCACCAGTGATCCTCGGACTCCTAGCACAGATACGCAGTATTTT. Amino acids: CATSDPRTPSTDTQYF.

The gene calls are TRBV20-1 and TRBJ1-3; 7 bases fit TRBD1. Trimming took 6 bases from V and 4 from J; bases not matched to a gene: 9. Germline CDR1 DFQATT, CDR2 SNEGSKA (reference sequence). The CDR3 runs to 14 residues. CDR3 DNA: TGCAGTGCAAGACAGGGATCGGGCGGAAACACCATATATTTT. This gives the protein CSARQGSGGNTIYF.

There are many counts of this clonotype. V is TRBV7-2 and J is TRBJ1-1, with no clear D. The CDR3 contains 15 residues. V was shortened by 3 bases and J by 2 bases, with 13 bases between the two germline ends. Germline V gene lookup returns CDR1 SGHTA and CDR2 FQGNSA. The CDR3 protein is CASSFWASQNTEAFF. The CDR3 DNA follows: TGTGCCAGCAGCTTTTGGGCCAGCCAAAACACTGAAGCTTTCTTT.

V usage is TRBV12-3 or TRBV12-4 and J usage is TRBJ2-1, with a possible D match to TRBD1 (6 bases). The CDR3 spans 14 residues. V dropped 8 bases and J dropped 4 bases, with 15 bases sitting between them. As DNA, the CDR3 is TGTGCCAGCCGGACAGCCACAAATTACAATGAGCAGTTCTTC. It codes for CASRTATNYNEQFF.